This T cell receptor beta chain was captured in a study of shared clonotypes between healthy human individuals. Assay: immunoSEQ multiplex PCR; the TCRdb copy retains only in-frame clones and omits some. Altogether roughly 1,000,000 clones are present, 78% being singletons, with the ten largest covering 0.55% to 0.7%. For this clone: No antigen is known for it.

Whole-study findings and limits: Few donors limited the genetic and exposure-history diversity represented.

V lost 5 bases to trimming and J lost 3 bases; unmatched junction nucleotides: 7. This CDR3 spans 15 amino acids. CDR1 MDHEN and CDR2 SYDVKM come from the germline V gene. The clonotype was recovered from a man aged 18 to 29 in good health. Some clones in this sample may be carry-over from other donors' samples. V is TRBV28 and J is TRBJ2-7; 10 bases are shared with TRBD1. What was sequenced was memory CD4+ T cells from PBMCs. Subset of the sample: CD45RA-negative fraction. As DNA, the CDR3 is TGTGCCAGCAGTCTGGGGACAGGGGTTTTCTACGAGCAGTACTTC. As protein: CASSLGTGVFYEQYF.